A selection of T cell receptor beta chains follows, all from one sample in a study of cytomegalovirus exposure and HLA in healthy donors. Produced via immunoSEQ multiplex PCR; TCRdb's table is partial and in-frame only. The sample records 150,000 to 200,000 clones, around 78% being singletons. The source material was PBMCs. The receptors were gathered from a middle-aged woman in good health and CMV-seropositive. CDR3s include the opening cysteine and the closing phenylalanine or tryptophan. Fields, in order: J gene, D gene, clone size, V gene, CDR3 DNA, CDR3 protein. D genes are given only for firm matches. Not every row has a clone size; where given, it reads once, few, many or a size class.

>TRBJ2-3|NA|NA|TRBV5-1
TGCGCCAGCAGTGAGGGCAGGCCCGTTCCGCAGTATTTT
CASSEGRPVPQYF
>TRBJ2-2|TRBD1|NA|TRBV6-1
TGTGCCAGCCTGGACAGGGTTGGTATTCTGGGGGAGCTGTTTTTT
CASLDRVGILGELFF
>TRBJ2-6|NA|NA|TRBV7-9
TGTGCCAGCAGCCCCCCCAACGTATTAGTCTCAGGGGCCAACGTCCTGACTTTC
CASSPPNVLVSGANVLTF
>TRBJ1-1|TRBD1|NA|TRBV28
TGTGCCAGCAGTTTAAACAGGGGGCTATTTCCCGCTGAAGCTTTCTTT
CASSLNRGLFPAEAFF
>TRBJ2-1|TRBD2|NA|TRBV4-1
TGCGCCAGCAGCCAAGGCAGCCTAGCGGGAGCTTACAATGAGCAGTTCTTC
CASSQGSLAGAYNEQFF
>TRBJ1-3|NA|NA|TRBV19
TGTGCCAGTAGTATTGGACAGCCACTCTCTGGAAACACCATATATTTT
CASSIGQPLSGNTIYF
>TRBJ2-1|TRBD1|NA|TRBV5-1
TGCGCCAGCAGCTTGGTGGGACAGAATCAGCAGTTCTTC
CASSLVGQNQQFF
>TRBJ2-4|NA|NA|TRBV28
TGTGCCAGCAGTACCCTCATTGACGGCTTAAACAGTCAGTACTTC
CASSTLIDGLNSQYF
>TRBJ2-7|NA|NA|TRBV29-1
TGCAGCGTTGCCTATTTCGACAGCTACTACGAGCAGTACTTC
CSVAYFDSYYEQYF
>TRBJ1-4|NA|NA|TRBV19
TGTGCCAGTAGAACAGTAGGACTGGGAAATGAAAAACTGTTTTTT
CASRTVGLGNEKLFF
>TRBJ2-1|NA|once|TRBV5-1
TGCGCCAGCAGCTTGGACAGAAGCTCCTACAATGAGCAGTTCTTC
CASSLDRSSYNEQFF
>TRBJ1-2|NA|NA|TRBV15
TGTGCCACCAGCTCTGGCTCGGCGGACTATGGCTACACCTTC
CATSSGSADYGYTF
>TRBJ1-6|NA|NA|TRBV6-1
TGTGCCAGCAGTGCAGAGTCGGGGAATTCACCCCTCCACTTT
CASSAESGNSPLHF
>TRBJ2-7|NA|NA|TRBV5-4
TGTGCCAGCAGCAAGGCGGACAGCTTGTACGAGCAGTACTTC
CASSKADSLYEQYF
>TRBJ2-2|TRBD1|NA|TRBV7-2
TGTGCCAGCAGCCCCAGAGTAGGGGGCTCTGGTACCGGGGAGCTGTTTTTT
CASSPRVGGSGTGELFF
>TRBJ1-5|NA|NA|TRBV19
TGTGCCAGTAATACATTGGGCACCAATCAGCCCCAGCATTTT
CASNTLGTNQPQHF
>TRBJ2-5|TRBD2|NA|TRBV7-3
TGTGCCAGCAGCCAAGTAGCGGGGGGGCTGCGGACCCAGTACTTC
CASSQVAGGLRTQYF
>TRBJ1-4|NA|NA|TRBV27
TGTGCCAGCAGTTCACAGAGGGCAACTAATGAAAAACTGTTTTTT
CASSSQRATNEKLFF
>TRBJ2-1|TRBD1|once|TRBV4-3
TGCGCCAGCAGCCGTTTTTCAGGGGGTCCCTCCTACAATGAGCAGTTCTTC
CASSRFSGGPSYNEQFF
>TRBJ1-6|NA|NA|TRBV9
TGTGCCAGCAGCGCCGGTCTTGCATATAATTCACCCCTCCACTTT
CASSAGLAYNSPLHF
>TRBJ2-3|TRBD2|NA|TRBV27
TGTGCCAGCAGTTCGAGGCGGACTAGCGGGAACGATGCGCAGTATTTT
CASSSRRTSGNDAQYF
>TRBJ2-5|TRBD2|NA|TRBV9
TGTGCCAGCAGCACACGACTAGCGGGGGTGGAGACCCAGTACTTC
CASSTRLAGVETQYF
>TRBJ1-4|TRBD1|NA|TRBV28
TGTGCCAGCAGTTTACCAGGACAGGGCACACTGTTTTTT
CASSLPGQGTLFF
>TRBJ2-7|TRBD1|NA|TRBV4-3
TGCGCCAGCAGCCAAAACAGGGGGCGCGACGAGCAGTACTTC
CASSQNRGRDEQYF
>TRBJ1-2|TRBD1|NA|TRBV7-2
TGTGCCAGCAGCTTATTGGTATGGGGACAGGGGTATGGCTACACCTTC
CASSLLVWGQGYGYTF
>TRBJ1-1|NA|NA|TRBV5-1
TGCGCCAGCAGCTTGGGCCTGCAGGGTATGAACACTGAAGCTTTCTTT
CASSLGLQGMNTEAFF
>TRBJ2-1|TRBD2|NA|TRBV13
TGTGCCAGCAGCTTATTAGGACTAGCAGCGTACAATGAGCAGTTCTTC
CASSLLGLAAYNEQFF
>TRBJ2-5|TRBD1|once|TRBV11-2
TGTGCCAGCAGCTTCGACAGGGGACGAGAGACCCAGTACTTC
CASSFDRGRETQYF
>TRBJ1-6|NA|NA|TRBV7-3
TGTGCCAGCAGCTTAACGGCCACGCTTTCACCCCTCCACTTT
CASSLTATLSPLHF
>TRBJ1-6|NA|few|TRBV7-2
TGTGCCAGCAGCTTACGCCAGGGCGGTAATTCACCCCTCCACTTT
CASSLRQGGNSPLHF
>TRBJ1-5|NA|NA|TRBV7-9
TGTTCCAGCAGCCCTGAGGGCAGTTATAGCAATCAGCCCCAGCATTTT
CSSSPEGSYSNQPQHF
>TRBJ1-5|NA|NA|TRBV29-1
TGCAGCGTTGAGGGAGGAGCCAATCAGCCCCAGCATTTT
CSVEGGANQPQHF
>TRBJ1-4|TRBD1|NA|TRBV19
TGTGCCAGTAGTGCGATCCGGGACAGGGAGGGAGAAAAACTGTTTTTT
CASSAIRDREGEKLFF
>TRBJ1-6|TRBD1|NA|TRBV30
TGTGCCTGGGGGACAGGGCAGTTTGGAAATTCACCCCTCCACTTT
CAWGTGQFGNSPLHF
>TRBJ1-3|NA|NA|TRBV4-1
TGCGCCAGCAGCCAAGTCCGGGGAGGTGGAAACACCATATATTTT
CASSQVRGGGNTIYF
>TRBJ1-1|TRBD1|few|TRBV7-3
TGTGCCAGCAGCTTAGTTGGCGGGACAGGGGCGGGCACTGAAGCTTTCTTT
CASSLVGGTGAGTEAFF
>TRBJ2-7|TRBD1|NA|TRBV6-1
TGTGCCAGCGGCAGACAGGGGGCAGGTGAGCAGTACTTC
CASGRQGAGEQYF
>TRBJ1-2|NA|NA|TRBV19
TGTGCCAGTAGTCAGGACAGAGGAGATGGCTACACCTTC
CASSQDRGDGYTF
>TRBJ2-1|NA|NA|TRBV2
TGTGCCAGCCTGGCGGGACTCCCCCCTGAGCAGTTCTTC
CASLAGLPPEQFF
>TRBJ1-2|TRBD1|NA|TRBV6-4
TGTGCCAGCAGTGAAGGGACAGGGGGCATCTATGGCTACACCTTC
CASSEGTGGIYGYTF
>TRBJ1-2|TRBD1|NA|TRBV7-2
TGTGCCAGCAGCTTAGGTGGGACAGTTTATGGCTACACCTTC
CASSLGGTVYGYTF
>TRBJ2-2|NA|NA|TRBV10-2
TGCGCCAGCAGGAGACAGACGAACACCGGGGAGCTGTTTTTT
CASRRQTNTGELFF
>TRBJ1-1|TRBD1|NA|TRBV6-6
TGTGCCAGCAGTTTGGGGACAGGGGCGGTCGGCACTGAAGCTTTCTTT
CASSLGTGAVGTEAFF